This entry concerns a single T cell receptor beta chain. The ends lost 4 bases at V and 5 bases at J; junction bases unmatched: 9. CDR1 is LGHDT, CDR2 YNNKEL, per germline (reference sequence). The CDR3 has 16 amino acids. Study processing details: Quantification of nucleated cells was approximated via reference gene primer amplification. This table comes from immunoSEQ multiplex PCR, and its TCRdb copy is limited to in-frame clones, with some not included. V and J calls and clone size are as listed in that table; D and trimming were resolved from the DNA. In the table there are 200,000 to 300,000 clones, less than 90% of which are singletons. The data stem from a study of blood T cell repertoires in COVID-19.

This rearrangement joins TRBV3-1 (or the pseudogene TRBV3-2) to TRBJ2-3; 10 nucleotides line up with TRBD2. This clonotype was obtained from a man in his sixties with acute or convalescent COVID-19. The sequenced sample consisted of peripheral blood. The CDR3 loop reads CASSRQAGGPVDTQYF. The CDR3 DNA reads TGTGCCAGCAGCCGGCAAGCGGGAGGGCCGGTAGATACGCAGTATTTT.